This TCR beta chain was found in a study of T cells in Graves' hyperthyroidism and ophthalmopathy. General study results and limits: It was a median about 6 months before onset that the model predicted ophthalmopathy.

This clonotype was detected many times. Its antigen is as yet unknown. Trimming left V 3 bases short and J 5 bases short, with 11 bases between. The CDR3 spans 14 residues. Amplified TCR beta CDR3 regions derived from RNA transcripts. Carried out on the TCR CDR3, a first-round RT-PCR used the HTBI primer set. Each CDR3 protein gets one entry after TCRdb re-called the multiplex PCR reads with MiXCR. The sample has about half a million distinct CDR3 sequences; 20% are singletons. Uncontrolled infections, other autoimmune diseases, pregnancy or lactation led to exclusion of patients. Clinical symptoms, serum thyroxine, TRAb, thyroid ultrasound and orbital computed tomography established diagnosis. This sample holds PBMCs from less than 13 ml fresh peripheral blood.

The sequence derives from a man between 40 and 49 years old with Graves' ophthalmopathy. Specimen: blood. This chain connects TRBV12-3 or TRBV12-4 to TRBJ1-5; tentative D call: TRBD1 (6 bases). CDR3 sequence reads: CASSFRQGYQPQHF. The CDR3 nucleotides are TGTGCCAGCAGTTTTAGGCAGGGGTATCAGCCCCAGCATTTT.